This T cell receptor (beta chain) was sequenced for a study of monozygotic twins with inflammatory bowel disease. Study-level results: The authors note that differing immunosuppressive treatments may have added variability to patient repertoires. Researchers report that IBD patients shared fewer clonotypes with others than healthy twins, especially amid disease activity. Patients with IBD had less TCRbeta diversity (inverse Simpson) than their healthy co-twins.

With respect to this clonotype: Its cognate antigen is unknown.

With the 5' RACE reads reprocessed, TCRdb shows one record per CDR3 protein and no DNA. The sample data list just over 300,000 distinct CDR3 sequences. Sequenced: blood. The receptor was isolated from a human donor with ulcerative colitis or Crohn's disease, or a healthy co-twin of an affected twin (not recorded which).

The CDR3 loop reads CASGRTSEIEQYF. The rearrangement joins TRBV2 to TRBJ2-7; the D call of TRBD2 rests on TCRdb alone, since no DNA is present to check it. There are 13 residues in the CDR3. The germline CDR1 and CDR2 sequences are SNHLY and FYNNEI.